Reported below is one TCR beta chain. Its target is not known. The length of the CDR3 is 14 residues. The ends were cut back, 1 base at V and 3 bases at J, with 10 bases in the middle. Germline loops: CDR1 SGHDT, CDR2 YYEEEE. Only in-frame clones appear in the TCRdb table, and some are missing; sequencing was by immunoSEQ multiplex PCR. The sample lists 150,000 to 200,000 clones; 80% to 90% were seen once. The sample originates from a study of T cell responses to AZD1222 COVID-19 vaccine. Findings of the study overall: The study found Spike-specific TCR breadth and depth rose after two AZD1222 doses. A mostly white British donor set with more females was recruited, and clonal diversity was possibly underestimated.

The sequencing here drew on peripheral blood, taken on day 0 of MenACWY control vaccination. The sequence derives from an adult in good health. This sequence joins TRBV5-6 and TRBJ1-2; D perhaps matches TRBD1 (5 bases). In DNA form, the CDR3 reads TGTGCCAGCAGCTTGAGGATGGGGGACTATGGCTACACCTTC. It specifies CASSLRMGDYGYTF. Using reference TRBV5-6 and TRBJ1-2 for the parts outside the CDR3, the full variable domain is DAGVTQSPTHLIKTRGQQVTLRCSPKSGHDTVSWYQQALGQGPQFIFQYYEEEERQRGNFPDRFSGHQFPNYSSELNVNALLLGDSALYLCASSLRMGDYGYTFGSGTRLTVV.